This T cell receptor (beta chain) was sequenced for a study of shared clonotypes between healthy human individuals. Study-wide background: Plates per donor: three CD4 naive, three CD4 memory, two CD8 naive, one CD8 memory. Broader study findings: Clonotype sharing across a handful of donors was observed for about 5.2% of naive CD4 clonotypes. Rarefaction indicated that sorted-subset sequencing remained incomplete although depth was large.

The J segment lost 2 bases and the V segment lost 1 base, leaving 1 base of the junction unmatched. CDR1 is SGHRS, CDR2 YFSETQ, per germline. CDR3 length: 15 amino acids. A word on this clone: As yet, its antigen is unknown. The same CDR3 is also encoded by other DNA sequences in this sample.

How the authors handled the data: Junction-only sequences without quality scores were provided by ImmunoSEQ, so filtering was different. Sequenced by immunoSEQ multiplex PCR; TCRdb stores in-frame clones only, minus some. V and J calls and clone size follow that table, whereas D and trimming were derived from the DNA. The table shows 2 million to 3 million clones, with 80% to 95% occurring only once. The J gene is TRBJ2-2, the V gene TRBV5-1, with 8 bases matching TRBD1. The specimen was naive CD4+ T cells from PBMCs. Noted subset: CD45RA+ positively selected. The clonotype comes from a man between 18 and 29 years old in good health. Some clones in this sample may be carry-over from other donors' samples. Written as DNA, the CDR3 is TGCGCCAGCAGCTTGCAGGGGGCAAACACCGGGGAGCTGTTTTTT. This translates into CASSLQGANTGELFF.